These 21 T cell receptor beta chains originate from one sample sequenced in a study of cytomegalovirus exposure and HLA in healthy donors. Researchers ran the PCR with 60 Vbeta and 13 Jbeta primers. Data came from immunoSEQ multiplex PCR; TCRdb stores just in-frame clones and leaves some out. Here the sample spans some 150,000 clones, approximately 80% being singletons. Specimen: PBMCs. The receptors shown here come from a man younger than 45 in good health and CMV-seronegative.

The chain is built from TRBV19 and TRBJ2-2; unclear D gene. CDR1 and CDR2 (germline): LNHDA, SQIVND (reference sequence). The CDR3 sequence is 12 residues long. Trimming took 5 bases from V and 5 from J, leaving 6 bases between them. CDR3 sequence (DNA): TGTGCCAGTAGTTCCTCGACCGGGGAGCTGTTTTTT. It translates to CASSSSTGELFF.

The rearrangement uses TRBV5-4 and TRBJ2-6; TRBD1 agrees at 10 bases. The germline CDR1 and CDR2 sequences are SGHNT and YYREEE (reference sequence). The CDR3 contains 17 residues. The V gene end was trimmed by 0 bases and the J gene end by 4 bases; junction bases not matched to a gene: 4. The CDR3: CASSLGQGAEGANVLTF. CDR3 DNA: TGTGCCAGCAGCTTGGGACAGGGGGCGGAAGGGGCCAACGTCCTGACTTTC. The full variable domain, rest sourced from reference TRBV5-4 and TRBJ2-6, is ETGVTQSPTHLIKTRGQQVTLRCSSQSGHNTVSWYQQALGQGPQFIFQYYREEENGRGNFPPRFSGLQFPNYSSELNVNALELDDSALYLCASSLGQGAEGANVLTFGAGSRLTVL.

The chain couples TRBV7-9 to TRBJ1-2, with 8 bases that match TRBD1. Per the germline V gene, CDR1 is SEHNR and CDR2 is FQNEAQ (reference sequence). Losses at the gene ends were 3 bases for V and 4 bases for J; bases not matched to a gene: 7. CDR3 length: 15 amino acids. The DNA for the CDR3 is TGTGCCAGCAGCTTCCTCGGCAGGGGGCCCTATGGCTACACCTTC. Encoded protein: CASSFLGRGPYGYTF.

This clone was counted a few times. The chain is built from TRBV11-1 and TRBJ2-2; maybe TRBD1 (7 bases). This CDR3 has 15 amino acids. Trimming took 3 bases from V and 2 from J, leaving 10 bases between them. Germline-derived CDR1 and CDR2 are SGHAT and FQDESV (reference sequence). The CDR3 spells CASSFRGANTGELFF. The CDR3 DNA follows: TGTGCCAGCAGCTTCAGGGGGGCAAACACCGGGGAGCTGTTTTTT.

V gene TRBV19 combines with J gene TRBJ2-7, with 9 positions matching TRBD1. CDR3 size: 14 residues. Germline CDR1 reads LNHDA; CDR2 reads SQIVND (reference sequence). The V gene end was trimmed by 5 bases and the J gene end by 3 bases; junction bases not matched to a gene: 5. In nucleotides, the CDR3 is TGTGCCAGTAGTGGGGGACAGGGAGTCTACGAGCAGTACTTC. Protein product: CASSGGQGVYEQYF.

The V gene is TRBV4-1, the J gene TRBJ2-1, with 12 bases that match TRBD1. With 4 bases clipped from V and 8 bases from J, the junction kept 6 bases outside the gene matches. Germline V gene lookup returns CDR1 MGHRA and CDR2 YSYEKL. CDR3 length: 15 amino acids. As DNA, the CDR3 is TGCGCCAGCAGCCGGGGACAGGGGGCGCGTGATGAGCAGTTCTTC. Its protein is CASSRGQGARDEQFF.

In this sample, this clone turned up once. The chain employs TRBV2 and TRBJ2-3; 10 positions match TRBD2. Germline trimming cut 6 bases from V and 3 bases from J; bases unmatched to any gene: 9. The CDR3 is made up of 16 amino acids. Germline CDR1 is SNHLY and CDR2 is FYNNEI. The CDR3 spells CASRWIAGGRTDTQYF. In DNA form, the CDR3 reads TGTGCCAGCAGATGGATAGCGGGGGGAAGAACAGATACGCAGTATTTT.

CDR3 region: CSVAGVEAFTDTQYF. As DNA, the CDR3 is TGCAGCGTTGCGGGGGTGGAGGCTTTCACAGATACGCAGTATTTT. This chain links TRBV29-1 with TRBJ2-3, with D perhaps TRBD2 (6 bases). The germline V and J ends were trimmed by 4 bases and 2 bases, with 16 bases remaining between them. The CDR3 runs 15 residues. The germline V gene encodes CDR1 SQVTM and CDR2 ANQGSEA.

The rearrangement uses TRBV27 and TRBJ2-2, with 10 bases fitting TRBD1. The CDR3 has 16 amino acids. CDR1 and CDR2 from the germline V gene are MNHEY and SMNVEV (reference sequence). J lost 8 bases, V lost 0 bases, and 6 bases had no gene match. The CDR3 loop is CASSLSTGTGVGELFF. The CDR3 nucleotides are TGTGCCAGCAGTTTATCGACCGGGACAGGGGTAGGGGAGCTGTTTTTT.

This clone has more than one count but fewer than ten. The rearrangement links TRBV2 to TRBJ1-1; 8 bases map to TRBD1. CDR3 length: 16 amino acids. V shed 3 bases and J 4 bases; nucleotides not matched to a gene: 10. The V gene's germline CDR1 is SNHLY and CDR2 FYNNEI. CDR3: CASSDESGGVGTEAFF. The CDR3 bases are TGTGCCAGCAGTGATGAGTCAGGGGGCGTCGGCACTGAAGCTTTCTTT.

The rearrangement joins TRBV29-1 to TRBJ1-1, with D possibly matching TRBD1 (5 bases). V shed 5 bases and J shed 6 bases, with 19 bases lying between them. This CDR3 spans 14 amino acids. Germline V gives CDR1 SQVTM, CDR2 ANQGSEA. CDR3 DNA: TGCAGCGTTTTCCTCGCCCCACAGGTCGCTGAAGCTTTCTTT. Protein product: CSVFLAPQVAEAFF.

The chain uses TRBV28 and TRBJ2-2; 8 bases align to TRBD2. Per germline, CDR1 MDHEN and CDR2 SYDVKM. The CDR3 runs 13 residues. The ends lost 8 bases at V and 6 bases at J; junction bases unmatched: 5. The CDR3 spells CASGQAGAGELFF. CDR3 DNA sequence: TGTGCCAGCGGGCAAGCGGGAGCCGGGGAGCTGTTTTTT. The variable domain in full, completed from reference TRBV28 and TRBJ2-2, reads DVKVTQSSRYLVKRTGEKVFLECVQDMDHENMFWYRQDPGLGLRLIYFSYDVKMKEKGDIPEGYSVSREKKERFSLILESASTNQTSMYLCASGQAGAGELFFGEGSRLTVL.

The chain uses TRBV28 and TRBJ1-1; D is uncertain. CDR3 length: 13 residues. V was trimmed by 7 bases and J by 6 bases, leaving 15 bases between them. Per germline, CDR1 MDHEN and CDR2 SYDVKM. CDR3 in amino acids: CASTLVEVPEAFF. Written as DNA, the CDR3 is TGTGCCAGCACCTTAGTGGAGGTTCCTGAAGCTTTCTTT. Together with reference TRBV28 and TRBJ1-1, the CDR3 gives the full variable domain: DVKVTQSSRYLVKRTGEKVFLECVQDMDHENMFWYRQDPGLGLRLIYFSYDVKMKEKGDIPEGYSVSREKKERFSLILESASTNQTSMYLCASTLVEVPEAFFGQGTRLTVV.

This rearrangement joins TRBV9 to TRBJ2-2; D might be TRBD2 (6 bases). V was trimmed by 0 bases and J by 3 bases, leaving 9 bases between them. The CDR3 extends over 15 amino acids. Germline V lookup: CDR1 SGDLS, CDR2 YYNGEE. The CDR3 DNA follows: TGTGCCAGCAGCGTAGCGGGAGTATACACCGGGGAGCTGTTTTTT. Its protein product is CASSVAGVYTGELFF.

The count of this clone is one. V and J are TRBV19 and TRBJ1-1; D ambiguous. CDR3 length: 11 amino acids. The germline gives CDR1 LNHDA, CDR2 SQIVND (reference sequence). The V end lost 6 bases, the J end lost 6 bases, and 8 bases lay between the germline ends. CDR3 amino acids: CASRRGPEAFF. As DNA, the CDR3 is TGTGCCAGTAGGAGAGGGCCTGAAGCTTTCTTT.

The genes are TRBV7-9 and TRBJ1-1; a possible D gene is TRBD1 (5 bases). V was cut by 5 bases and J by 1 base, with 14 bases left in between. The CDR3 contains 15 residues. Germline CDR1 reads SEHNR; CDR2 reads FQNEAQ (reference sequence). In DNA, the CDR3 is TGTGCCAGCAGCCGCTCGGTAGGGGCGAACACTGAAGCTTTCTTT. This translates into CASSRSVGANTEAFF.

CDR3 coding DNA: TGTGCCAGCAGTCCGGGACAGGGGGGCTTACAGCCCCAGCATTTT. Amino acid sequence: CASSPGQGGLQPQHF. The gene calls are TRBV6-5 and TRBJ1-5; 11 positions match TRBD1. J gave up 7 bases and V 5 bases, and 7 bases lay outside the gene matches. Germline V gives CDR1 MNHEY, CDR2 SVGAGI. The CDR3 runs 15 residues.

A remark on this clone: A read error may account for a junction end that differs from germline. The rearrangement uses TRBV11-3 and TRBJ1-2; D call uncertain. The length of the CDR3 is 16 residues. The germline CDR1 and CDR2 sequences are SGHNT and YENEEA. The DNA of the CDR3 is TGTACCAGCAGCCTTTCCTCCGGGAATCGTAACTATGGCTACACCTTC. It specifies CTSSLSSGNRNYGYTF.

This clone was seen once. The chain has TRBV15 and TRBJ2-7; D is ambiguous. The germline V gene has CDR1 LNHNV and CDR2 YYDKDF (reference sequence). The CDR3 extends over 13 amino acids. V was trimmed by 0 bases and J by 6 bases, leaving 9 bases between them. In DNA, the CDR3 is TGTGCCACCAGCAGAGATCCGCGGCCCGAGCAGTACTTC. Its translation: CATSRDPRPEQYF. Full variable domain (remainder filled in from reference TRBV15 and TRBJ2-7): DAMVIQNPRYQVTQFGKPVTLSCSQTLNHNVMYWYQQKSSQAPKLLFHYYDKDFNNEADTPDNFQSRRPNTSFCFLDIRSPGLGDTAMYLCATSRDPRPEQYFGPGTRLTVT.

The J gene is TRBJ2-1, the V gene TRBV5-1; 16 nucleotides align to TRBD2. V lost 0 bases and J lost 10; bases outside the gene matches: 4. Germline V gives CDR1 SGHRS, CDR2 YFSETQ. CDR3 length: 16 amino acids. The CDR3 region has the DNA TGCGCCAGCAGCTTGGAGGGACTAGCGGGAGGGAGGGAGCAGTTCTTC. Encoded protein: CASSLEGLAGGREQFF.

This clone was counted between two and nine times. V and J are TRBV19 and TRBJ1-2, with D uncertain. The CDR3 spans 13 residues. V was shortened by 1 base and J by 6 bases, with 9 bases between the two germline ends. Germline assignment: CDR1 LNHDA and CDR2 SQIVND (reference sequence). CDR3 bases: TGTGCCAGTAGTATAGGAAAGAGCGATGGCTACACCTTC. Translation gives CASSIGKSDGYTF.